The clone carrying this T cell receptor beta chain was recorded many times. Its specificity is not known. The sample is drawn from a study of T cell repertoires in cytomegalovirus infection. Study context: Both a matching HLA type and CMV infection were indicated by public TCR beta signatures.

TCRdb re-called the reads through MiXCR, storing one row per CDR3 protein. Of around 530,000 distinct CDR3 sequences listed, more than 15% are singletons. This CDR3 comprises 16 residues. V lost 0 bases to trimming and J lost 3 bases, with 9 bases between them. The germline V gene encodes CDR1 SGHVS and CDR2 FNYEAQ. Study results and caveats: Predominance within the ex vivo response was attributable to HLA-C-restricted CMV-specific TCR beta clonotypes. Public TCR beta family frequency separated CMV-and-HLA carriers, including in an independent cohort.

The sample taken for sequencing was CD8+ T cells from PBMCs. This chain joins TRBV7-6 and TRBJ2-6; D gene ambiguous. The sequence derives from a human donor in good health (CMV status not recorded). Some clones in this sample may be carry-over from other donors' samples. The CDR3 coding sequence is TGTGCCAGCAGCTTAGCGACCTGGAGTGGGGCCAACGTCCTGACTTTC. This gives the protein CASSLATWSGANVLTF.